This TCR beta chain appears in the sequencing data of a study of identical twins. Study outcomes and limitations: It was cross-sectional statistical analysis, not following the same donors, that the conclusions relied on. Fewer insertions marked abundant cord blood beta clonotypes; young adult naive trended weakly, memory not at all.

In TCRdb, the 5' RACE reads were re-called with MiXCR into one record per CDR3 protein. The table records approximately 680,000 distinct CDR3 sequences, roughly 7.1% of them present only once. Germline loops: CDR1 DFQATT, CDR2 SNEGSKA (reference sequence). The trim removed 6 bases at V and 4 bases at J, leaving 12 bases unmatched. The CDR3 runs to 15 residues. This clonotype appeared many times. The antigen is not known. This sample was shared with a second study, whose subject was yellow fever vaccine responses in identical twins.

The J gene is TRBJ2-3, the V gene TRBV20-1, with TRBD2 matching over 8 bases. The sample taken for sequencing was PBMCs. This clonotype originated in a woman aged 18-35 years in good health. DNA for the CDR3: TGCAGTGCACACCTAGCGGGTACCGGGGCAGATACGCAGTATTTT. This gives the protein CSAHLAGTGADTQYF.